This T cell receptor beta chain came from a study of cytomegalovirus exposure and HLA in healthy donors. The PCR was carried out with 60 Vbeta primers and 13 Jbeta primers. Profiled with immunoSEQ multiplex PCR; TCRdb holds only in-frame clones, not every one. Of more than 95,000 clones listed, 10% are singletons. This clone was recorded a few times. The CDR3 loop spans 14 amino acids. Germline assignment: CDR1 MNHNY and CDR2 SVGAGI (reference sequence). Trimming shortened V by 5 bases and J by 0 bases, and 11 bases separated the two germline ends. Sequencing input: PBMCs. The TCR originated in a middle-aged man in good health and CMV-seropositive. This rearrangement joins TRBV6-6 to TRBJ2-7, with D uncertain. The CDR3 nucleotides read TGTGCCAGCAGTCCCCCACAGAGCTCCTACGAGCAGTACTTC. Protein product: CASSPPQSSYEQYF.